A selection of T cell receptor beta chains follows, all from one sample in a study of blood T cell repertoires in COVID-19. Here immunoSEQ multiplex PCR was the method, and the copy in TCRdb shows in-frame clones only, minus some. The profile shows about 170,000 clones, 75% to 90% of them singletons. The sequenced material came from peripheral blood. All receptors come from a human donor with acute or convalescent COVID-19. The donor label of this sample is uncertain. Both conserved end residues are part of each CDR3. The D gene is left open where the match is weak.

J,length,V,D,CDR3,DNA
TRBJ1-3,14,TRBV30,NA,CAWTLGGPGNTIYF,TGTGCCTGGACTCTAGGGGGTCCTGGAAACACCATATATTTT
TRBJ1-5,14,TRBV27,NA,CASSPGRPGQPQHF,TGTGCCAGCAGTCCCGGGAGACCCGGTCAGCCCCAGCATTTT
TRBJ2-3,17,TRBV19,TRBD1,CASSISRTGPSTDTQYF,TGTGCCAGTAGTATCTCCCGGACAGGCCCTAGCACAGATACGCAGTATTTT
TRBJ1-2,13,TRBV6-1,TRBD1,CASSDTGVYGYTF,TGTGCCAGCAGTGACACAGGGGTGTATGGCTACACCTTC
TRBJ2-7,14,TRBV7-2,NA,CASSLALPNPEQYF,TGTGCCAGCAGCTTAGCCCTACCCAACCCCGAGCAGTACTTC
TRBJ2-7,11,TRBV20-1,NA,CSAGVNYEQYF,TGCAGTGCAGGGGTAAATTACGAGCAGTACTTC
TRBJ1-4,12,TRBV7-8,TRBD1,CASSLGDREEFF,TGTGCCAGCAGCTTAGGGGACAGGGAAGAGTTTTTT
TRBJ1-1,15,TRBV28,TRBD1,CASSFHRGGGTEAFF,TGTGCCAGCAGTTTCCACAGGGGAGGAGGCACTGAAGCTTTCTTT
TRBJ2-7,15,TRBV6-7,NA,CASSYPRQENYEQYF,TGTGCCAGCAGTTATCCGAGACAGGAAAACTACGAGCAGTACTTC
TRBJ1-3,14,TRBV10-3,NA,CAISERSSGNTIYF,TGTGCCATCAGTGAGCGCAGCTCTGGAAACACCATATATTTT
TRBJ1-3,15,TRBV7-6,NA,CASSPSPGSGNTIYF,TGTGCCAGCAGCCCCTCCCCGGGGTCTGGAAACACCATATATTTT
TRBJ1-5,13,TRBV12-5,NA,CASGSGRHQPQHF,TGTGCTAGTGGTTCCGGGAGGCATCAGCCCCAGCATTTT
TRBJ1-1,13,TRBV18,NA,CASSGGMNTEAFF,TGTGCCAGCTCAGGGGGCATGAACACTGAAGCTTTCTTT
TRBJ1-5,13,TRBV6-6,NA,CASTPQGNQPQHF,TGTGCCAGCACCCCGCAGGGGAATCAGCCCCAGCATTTT
TRBJ1-5,15,TRBV7-2,NA,CASSSALGGGQPQHF,TGTGCCAGCAGCTCAGCCTTAGGGGGTGGTCAGCCCCAGCATTTT
TRBJ1-4,16,TRBV30,NA,CACGTSKLATNEKLFF,TGTGCCTGCGGGACTTCGAAGCTTGCAACTAATGAAAAACTGTTTTTT